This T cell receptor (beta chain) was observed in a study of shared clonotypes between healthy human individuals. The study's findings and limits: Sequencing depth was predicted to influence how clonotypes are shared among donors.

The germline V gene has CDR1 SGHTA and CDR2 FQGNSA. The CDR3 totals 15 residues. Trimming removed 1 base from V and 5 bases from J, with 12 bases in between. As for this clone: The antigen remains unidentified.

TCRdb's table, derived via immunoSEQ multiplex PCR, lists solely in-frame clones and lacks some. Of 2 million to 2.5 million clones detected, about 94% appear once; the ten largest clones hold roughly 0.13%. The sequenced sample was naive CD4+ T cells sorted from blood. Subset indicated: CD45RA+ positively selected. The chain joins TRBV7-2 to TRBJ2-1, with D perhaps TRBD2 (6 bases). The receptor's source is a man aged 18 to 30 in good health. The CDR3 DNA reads TGTGCCAGCAGCTTAGTAGCGGACAATCACAATGAGCAGTTCTTC. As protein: CASSLVADNHNEQFF.